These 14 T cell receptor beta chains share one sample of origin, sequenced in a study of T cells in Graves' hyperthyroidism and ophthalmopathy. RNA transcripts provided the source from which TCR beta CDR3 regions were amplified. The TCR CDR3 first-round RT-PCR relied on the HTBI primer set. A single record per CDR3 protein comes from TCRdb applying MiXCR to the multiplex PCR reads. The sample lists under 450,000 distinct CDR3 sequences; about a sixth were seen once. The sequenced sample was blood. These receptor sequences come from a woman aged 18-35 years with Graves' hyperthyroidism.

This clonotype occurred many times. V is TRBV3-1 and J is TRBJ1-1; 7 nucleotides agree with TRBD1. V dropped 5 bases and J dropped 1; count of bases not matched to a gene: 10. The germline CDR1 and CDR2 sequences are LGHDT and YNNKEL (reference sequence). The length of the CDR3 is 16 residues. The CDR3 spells CASSLPGQLSNTEAFF. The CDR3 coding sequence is TGTGCCAGCAGCTTACCGGGACAGCTTTCGAACACTGAAGCTTTCTTT. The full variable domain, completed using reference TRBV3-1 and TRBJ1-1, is DTAVSQTPKYLVTQMGNDKSIKCEQNLGHDTMYWYKQDSKKFLKIMFSYNNKELIINETVPNRFSPKSPDKAHLNLHINSLELGDSAVYFCASSLPGQLSNTEAFFGQGTRLTVV.

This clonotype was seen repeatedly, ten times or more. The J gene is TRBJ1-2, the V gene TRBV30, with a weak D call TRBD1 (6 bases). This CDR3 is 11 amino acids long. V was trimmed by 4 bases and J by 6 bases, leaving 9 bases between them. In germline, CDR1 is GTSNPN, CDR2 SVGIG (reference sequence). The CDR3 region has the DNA TGTGCCTGGACGGCAGGGGATGGCTACACCTTC. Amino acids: CAWTAGDGYTF.

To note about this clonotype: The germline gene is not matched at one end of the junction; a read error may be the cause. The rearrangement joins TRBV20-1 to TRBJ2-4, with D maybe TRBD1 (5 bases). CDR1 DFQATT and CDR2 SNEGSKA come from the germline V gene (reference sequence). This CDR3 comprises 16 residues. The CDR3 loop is CSAREGADWTKNIQYF. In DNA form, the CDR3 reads TGCAGTGCCAGAGAAGGGGCGGATTGGACCAAAAACATTCAGTACTTC.

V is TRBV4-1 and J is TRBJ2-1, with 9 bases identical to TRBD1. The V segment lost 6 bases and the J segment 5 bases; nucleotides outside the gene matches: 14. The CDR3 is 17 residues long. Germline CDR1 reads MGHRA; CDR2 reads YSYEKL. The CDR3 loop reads CASRHPRSGQGNNEQFF. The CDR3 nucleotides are TGCGCCAGCAGACACCCTCGATCGGGACAGGGTAACAATGAGCAGTTCTTC.

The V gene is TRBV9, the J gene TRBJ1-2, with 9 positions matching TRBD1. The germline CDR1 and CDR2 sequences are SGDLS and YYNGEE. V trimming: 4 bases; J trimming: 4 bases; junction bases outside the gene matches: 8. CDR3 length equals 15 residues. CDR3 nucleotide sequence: TGTGCCAGCAGCCCCCGGACAGGGGATGGCTATGGCTACACCTTC. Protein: CASSPRTGDGYGYTF. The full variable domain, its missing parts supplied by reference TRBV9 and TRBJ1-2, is DSGVTQTPKHLITATGQRVTLRCSPRSGDLSVYWYQQSLDQGLQFLIQYYNGEERAKGNILERFSAQQFPDLHSELNLSSLELGDSALYFCASSPRTGDGYGYTFGSGTRLTVV.

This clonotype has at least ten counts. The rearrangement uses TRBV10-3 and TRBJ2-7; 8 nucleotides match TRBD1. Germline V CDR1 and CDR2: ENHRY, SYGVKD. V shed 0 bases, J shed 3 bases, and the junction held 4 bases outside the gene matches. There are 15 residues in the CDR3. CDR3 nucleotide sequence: TGTGCCATCAGTGAGTCCGGACAGGGAATCTACGAGCAGTACTTC. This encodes CAISESGQGIYEQYF.

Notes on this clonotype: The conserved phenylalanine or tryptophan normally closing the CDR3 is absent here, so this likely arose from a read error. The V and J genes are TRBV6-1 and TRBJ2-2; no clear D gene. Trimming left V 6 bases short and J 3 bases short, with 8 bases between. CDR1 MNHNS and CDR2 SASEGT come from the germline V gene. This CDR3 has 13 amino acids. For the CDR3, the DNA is TGTGCCAGCAGCGCGACACACACCGGGGAGCTGTTTTCT. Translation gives CASSATHTGELFS.

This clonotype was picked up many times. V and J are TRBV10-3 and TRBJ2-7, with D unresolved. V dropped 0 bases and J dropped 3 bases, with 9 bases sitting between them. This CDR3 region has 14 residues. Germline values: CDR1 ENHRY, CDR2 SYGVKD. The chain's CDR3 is CAISESGRRYEQYF. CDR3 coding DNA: TGTGCCATCAGTGAGTCAGGCCGCCGCTACGAGCAGTACTTC.

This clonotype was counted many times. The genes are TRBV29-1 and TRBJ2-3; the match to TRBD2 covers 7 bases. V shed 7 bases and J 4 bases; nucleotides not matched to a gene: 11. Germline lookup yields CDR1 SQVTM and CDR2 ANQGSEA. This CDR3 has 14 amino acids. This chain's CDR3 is CSARSGGAADTQYF. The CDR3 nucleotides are TGCAGCGCTCGGTCGGGGGGAGCCGCAGATACGCAGTATTTT.

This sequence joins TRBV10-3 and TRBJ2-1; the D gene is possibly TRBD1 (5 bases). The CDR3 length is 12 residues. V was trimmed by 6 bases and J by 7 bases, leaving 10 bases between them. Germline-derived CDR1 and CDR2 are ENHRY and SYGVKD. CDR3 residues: CAIRDGANEQFF. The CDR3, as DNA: TGTGCCATCAGGGATGGGGCGAATGAGCAGTTCTTC.

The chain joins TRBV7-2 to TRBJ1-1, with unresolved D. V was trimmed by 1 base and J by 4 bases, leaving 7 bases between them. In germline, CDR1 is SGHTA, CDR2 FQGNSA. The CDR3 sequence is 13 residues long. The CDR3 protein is CASSLVSATEAFF. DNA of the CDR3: TGTGCCAGCAGCTTAGTTTCCGCCACTGAAGCTTTCTTT.

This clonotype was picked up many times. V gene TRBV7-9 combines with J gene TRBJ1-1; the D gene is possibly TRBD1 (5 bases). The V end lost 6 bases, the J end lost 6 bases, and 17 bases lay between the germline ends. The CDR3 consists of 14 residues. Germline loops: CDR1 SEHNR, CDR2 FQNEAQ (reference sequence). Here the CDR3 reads CASRGDHRASEAFF. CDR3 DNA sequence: TGTGCCAGCAGAGGGGACCACAGAGCCTCTGAAGCTTTCTTT.

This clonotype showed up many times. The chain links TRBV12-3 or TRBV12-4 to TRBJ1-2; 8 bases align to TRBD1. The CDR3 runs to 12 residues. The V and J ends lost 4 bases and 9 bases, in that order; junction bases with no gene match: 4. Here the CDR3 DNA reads TGTGCCAGCAGTTCCAACAGGGGGAGCTACACCTTC. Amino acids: CASSSNRGSYTF.

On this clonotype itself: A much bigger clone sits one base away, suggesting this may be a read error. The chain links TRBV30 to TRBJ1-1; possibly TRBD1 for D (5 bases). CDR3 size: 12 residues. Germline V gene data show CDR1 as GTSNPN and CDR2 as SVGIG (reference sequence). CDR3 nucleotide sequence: TGTACCTGGACCTCAGGGCCCCGCGGGGCTTTCTTT. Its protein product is CTWTSGPRGAFF.